The 10 T cell receptor beta chains below were found in one sample sequenced in a study of blood T cell repertoires in COVID-19. The repertoire was sequenced with immunoSEQ multiplex PCR; TCRdb's copy has only in-frame clones and lacks some. The sample yields about 190,000 clones, approximately 86% seen once. The sequenced material came from peripheral blood. The receptor source for this set is a man aged 70-80 years with active or convalescent COVID-19.

The chain uses TRBV12-2 and TRBJ1-2; the DNA was not used to check the table's D call, TRBD1. TRBV12-2 is assigned pseudogene status. The CDR3 has 23 residues. The CDR3 nucleotides are TGTGCAAGTCGCTTGCCCTCGTCGGACAGGGGGCAACGGGCCCTCATTTGTTTCTATGGCTACACCTTC. Protein sequence: CASRLPSSDRGQRALICFYGYTF.

V gene TRBV19 combines with J gene TRBJ2-5, with 8 positions matching TRBD1. After removal of 6 bases from V and 4 bases from J, the junction contained 10 bases not matched to a gene. This CDR3 comprises 15 residues. Germline CDR1 reads LNHDA; CDR2 reads SQIVND (reference sequence). CDR3 sequence reads: CASSAGGGGLETQYF. The DNA of the CDR3 is TGTGCCAGTAGCGCAGGGGGCGGTGGGTTAGAGACCCAGTACTTC.

DNA of the CDR3: TGTGCCAGCAGCTTGGGTGGCGGAACCTACAATGAGCAGTTCTTC. This gives the protein CASSLGGGTYNEQFF. The chain joins TRBV5-4 to TRBJ2-1; D is ambiguous. This CDR3 has 15 residues. V lost 0 bases, J lost 2 bases, and 9 bases lay in between. From germline, CDR1 is SGHNT and CDR2 YYREEE (reference sequence).

The J gene is TRBJ2-3, the V gene TRBV6-5; TRBD2 matches 12 bases. J gave up 3 bases and V 5 bases, and 3 bases lay outside the gene matches. The CDR3 consists of 15 residues. The V gene's germline CDR1 is MNHEY and CDR2 SVGAGI. The CDR3 region has the DNA TGTGCCAGCAGTCTAGCGGGAGGGCCAACAGATACGCAGTATTTT. Amino acids: CASSLAGGPTDTQYF.

This CDR3 is CASSYRAGGWSGNQPQHF. The CDR3 DNA reads as TGTGCCAGCAGTTATCGGGCAGGGGGCTGGTCCGGCAATCAGCCCCAGCATTTT. This sequence joins TRBV7-8 and TRBJ1-5; 8 bases line up with TRBD1. Germline trimming cut 6 bases from V and 2 bases from J; bases unmatched to any gene: 15. CDR3 size: 18 residues. Germline assignment: CDR1 SGHVS and CDR2 FQNEAQ.

V is TRBV20-1 and J is TRBJ1-1; D is undetermined. Germline CDR1 reads DFQATT; CDR2 reads SNEGSKA (reference sequence). CDR3 size: 11 residues. V lost 5 bases to trimming and J lost 5 bases, with 9 bases between them. CDR3 nucleotide sequence: TGCAGTGCTCCAGATATAACTGAAGCTTTCTTT. Encoded protein: CSAPDITEAFF.

V is TRBV4-3 and J is TRBJ2-2, with 7 bases lining up with TRBD2. Germline V gene sequence: CDR1 LGHNA, CDR2 YSLEER. V dropped 3 bases and J dropped 8; count of bases not matched to a gene: 15. This CDR3 contains 17 residues. The CDR3, as DNA: TGCGCCAGCAGCCAGGAGACTAGCCCTCTGCAGATGGGGGAGCTGTTTTTT. It translates to CASSQETSPLQMGELFF.

The V and J genes are TRBV19 and TRBJ1-5; TRBD1 might be the D (5 bases). Germline loops: CDR1 LNHDA, CDR2 SQIVND (reference sequence). Between the trimmed V and J ends, which lost 3 bases and 4 bases, there was a span of 19 bases. The CDR3 length is 17 residues. The CDR3 loop reads CASSMIGLTGPNQPQHF. The CDR3 nucleotides are TGTGCCAGTAGTATGATTGGGTTAACAGGACCGAATCAGCCCCAGCATTTT.

The V and J genes are TRBV5-5 and TRBJ1-5, with D possibly matching TRBD1 (6 bases). There are 15 residues in the CDR3. In germline, CDR1 is SGHKS, CDR2 YYEKEE (reference sequence). The germline V and J ends were trimmed by 5 bases and 1 base, with 13 bases remaining between them. Here the CDR3 reads CASRLTGTSNQPQHF. The DNA for the CDR3 is TGTGCCAGCAGACTTACCGGGACAAGCAATCAGCCCCAGCATTTT.

There are a few counts of this clone. The chain recombines TRBV27 with TRBJ2-7; TRBD2 agrees at 7 bases. V shed 6 bases, J shed 4 bases, and the junction held 12 bases outside the gene matches. The CDR3 length is 15 residues. Looked up from germline, CDR1 is MNHEY and CDR2 is SMNVEV (reference sequence). In DNA, the CDR3 is TGTGCCAGCAGCCCCCCTGGGAGGGATTCATACGAGCAGTACTTC. Amino acids: CASSPPGRDSYEQYF.